The T cell receptor (beta chain) under discussion was sequenced for a study of OX40 agonist ivuxolimab in advanced cancers. On the study more broadly: While on treatment, patients had intravenous ivuxolimab at 0.01 to 10 mg/kg every 2 weeks.

V dropped 2 bases and J dropped 4; count of bases not matched to a gene: 0. CDR3 length: 13 amino acids. Germline CDR1 is SGHRS and CDR2 is YFSETQ. Only a few counts were recorded for this clone. Method: immunoSEQ multiplex PCR; TCRdb's copy keeps in-frame clones and lacks some. The sample yields around 83,000 clones, 75% to 95% seen once. The chain joins TRBV5-1 to TRBJ2-5; 9 positions match TRBD2. The input for sequencing was CD4+ or CD8+ T cells sorted from blood, taken in a trial of the OX40 agonist ivuxolimab. The source of this sequence is an adult with an advanced solid tumor such as melanoma, head and neck, liver or kidney cancer. This CDR3 is CASSLLAGETQYF. CDR3 DNA sequence: TGCGCCAGCAGCTTACTAGCGGGAGAGACCCAGTACTTC.